The 10 T cell receptor beta chains below come from one sample, sequenced in a study of blood T cell repertoires in COVID-19. Profiled with immunoSEQ multiplex PCR; TCRdb holds only in-frame clones, not every one. The sample lists about 140,000 clones, roughly nine tenths occurring once. Sequencing used peripheral blood. The receptors here all came from a human donor in a cohort sampled during active COVID-19.

This clone has only one observation. The genes are TRBV3-1 (or the pseudogene TRBV3-2) and TRBJ1-2; D gene uncertain. Between the trimmed V and J ends, which lost 0 bases and 5 bases, there was a span of 16 bases. The length of the CDR3 is 16 residues. CDR1 and CDR2 (germline): LGHDT, YNNKEL (reference sequence). CDR3 region: CASSQDESLRGYGYTF. CDR3 DNA: TGTGCCAGCAGCCAAGATGAATCCCTACGAGGGTATGGCTACACCTTC.

CDR3 DNA: TGTGCCAGCAGCCAAGGCTCCCACGGCACTGAAGCTTTCTTT. It translates to CASSQGSHGTEAFF. This chain joins TRBV3-1 (or the pseudogene TRBV3-2) and TRBJ1-1; D call uncertain. From germline, CDR1 is LGHDT and CDR2 YNNKEL (reference sequence). Between the trimmed V and J ends, which lost 1 base and 4 bases, there was a span of 10 bases. The CDR3 spans 14 residues.

The chain employs TRBV7-2 and TRBJ1-5; D remains unclear. The CDR3 extends over 15 amino acids. Germline V gene sequence: CDR1 SGHTA, CDR2 FQGNSA. Trimming pared 4 bases from V and 5 bases from J, leaving 15 bases between. In DNA form, the CDR3 reads TGTGCCAGCAGCTCGAGGGTCGGGCGAGATCAGCCCCAGCATTTT. It encodes CASSSRVGRDQPQHF. Full variable domain (outside the CDR3, taken from reference TRBV7-2 and TRBJ1-5): GAGVSQSPSNKVTEKGKDVELRCDPISGHTALYWYRQSLGQGLEFLIYFQGNSAPDKSGLPSDRFSAERTGGSVSTLTIQRTQQEDSAVYLCASSSRVGRDQPQHFGDGTRLSIL.

The sample holds many counts of this clone. This rearrangement joins TRBV5-5 to TRBJ1-2, with TRBD1 identical over 11 bases. Germline CDR1 and CDR2: SGHKS and YYEKEE (reference sequence). The CDR3 runs to 16 residues. The V segment lost 4 bases and the J segment 6 bases; nucleotides outside the gene matches: 11. CDR3 sequence (DNA): TGTGCCAGCAGCACCCTGGACAGGGGGCAATACGATGGCTACACCTTC. Translation: CASSTLDRGQYDGYTF.

The rearrangement links TRBV7-9 to TRBJ1-1; 8 positions agree with TRBD1. Germline-derived CDR1 and CDR2 are SEHNR and FQNEAQ (reference sequence). V lost 5 bases and J lost 6; bases outside the gene matches: 8. The CDR3 loop spans 14 amino acids. The CDR3 nucleotides are TGTGCCAGCAGCCCCCCAGGGGGCTGGTCTGAAGCTTTCTTT. Translating it yields CASSPPGGWSEAFF.

The chain has TRBV27 and TRBJ2-6, with 7 bases identical to TRBD2. Germline values: CDR1 MNHEY, CDR2 SMNVEV (reference sequence). The CDR3 runs to 17 residues. V lost 6 bases and J lost 0; bases outside the gene matches: 8. The CDR3 protein is CASSMAGVVSGANVLTF. CDR3 DNA: TGTGCCAGCAGCATGGCGGGGGTAGTCTCTGGGGCCAACGTCCTGACTTTC.

This clone has only one observation. The CDR3 region is CASSLQASLSYEQYF. CDR3 nucleotides: TGTGCCAGCAGCTTACAAGCGTCCCTCTCCTACGAGCAGTACTTC. J is TRBJ2-7 and V is TRBV11-2, with D unclear. V shed 2 bases and J shed 0 bases, with 11 bases lying between them. Germline lookup yields CDR1 SGHAT and CDR2 FQNNGV. CDR3 length: 15 amino acids.

This chain joins TRBV7-2 and TRBJ2-7; TRBD2 agrees at 12 bases. The CDR3 length is 16 residues. V lost 5 bases to trimming and J lost 2 bases; unmatched junction nucleotides: 7. In germline, CDR1 is SGHTA, CDR2 FQGNSA. CDR3 bases: TGTGCCAGCAGCCCCAGAGGGACTAGCGGGCCCTACGAGCAGTACTTC. Translated: CASSPRGTSGPYEQYF.

The chain employs TRBV27 and TRBJ2-7, with TRBD2 matching over 8 bases. The J segment lost 0 bases and the V segment lost 5 bases, leaving 6 bases of the junction unmatched. The CDR3 is 15 residues long. Germline CDR1 reads MNHEY; CDR2 reads SMNVEV (reference sequence). CDR3 bases: TGTGCCAGCAGTAACCGCGGGGGGAGCTCCTACGAGCAGTACTTC. Encoded protein: CASSNRGGSSYEQYF.

The chain has TRBV19 and TRBJ2-3; perhaps TRBD1 as D (5 bases). V was clipped by 10 bases and J by 2 bases, with 22 bases between them. Germline-derived CDR1 and CDR2 are LNHDA and SQIVND (reference sequence). This CDR3 is 16 amino acids long. The CDR3 nucleotides read TGTGCCACCCGGATCAGGTTTGGGGCAAACACAGATACGCAGTATTTT. It is translated as CATRIRFGANTDTQYF.